One TCR beta chain is described in this entry. The antigen is not known. V was shortened by 0 bases and J by 5 bases, with 16 bases between the two germline ends. The CDR3 sequence is 17 residues long. CDR1 is SGHDN and CDR2 is FVKESK in the germline V gene. TCRdb recomputed calls from the reads with MiXCR, one row per CDR3 protein. The sample lists roughly 990,000 distinct CDR3 sequences; roughly a third were seen once. The sample comes from a study of T cell repertoires in cytomegalovirus infection. The sample in question was cultured CD8+ T cells from PBMCs, obtained from culture after CMV antigen stimulation. This sequence originates from a human donor in good health (CMV status not recorded). Some clones in this sample may be carry-over from other donors' samples. The rearrangement links TRBV14 to TRBJ2-2; no firm D call. CDR3 DNA: TGTGCCAGCAGCCAAGATGCTTATGTCAGTGGGACCGGGGAGCTGTTTTTT. It yields the protein CASSQDAYVSGTGELFF.